The present entry profiles one T cell receptor (beta chain) with its context. The CDR3 is made up of 13 amino acids. In germline, CDR1 is SGHDN, CDR2 FVKESK. Between the trimmed V and J ends, which lost 3 bases and 1 base, there was a span of 6 bases. This sample stems from a study of blood T cell repertoires in COVID-19. Across the whole study: COVID-19 samples from acute and convalescent phases originated in the United States, Italy and Spain. The cDNA or gDNA used as material had been derived from T cells, B-cell-depleted T cells, or PBMCs.

Authors' analysis steps: Reference gene primer amplification gave estimated nucleated cell counts. Using immunoSEQ multiplex PCR, the repertoire was profiled, and TCRdb retains in-frame clones only, with some absent. The DNA was the basis for D and trimming; V, J and clone size are from that table. The repertoire holds more than 300,000 clones, with about nine tenths as singletons. Clinical history reported by participants formed the basis on which cohorts were assigned. Sequenced: PBMCs or T cells enriched from blood (not recorded which). The receptor was isolated from a man aged 30-40 years who had recovered from COVID-19. The chain couples TRBV14 to TRBJ1-1; no firm D call. DNA for the CDR3: TGTGCCAGCAGCCATACAACGAACACTGAAGCTTTCTTT. It specifies CASSHTTNTEAFF.